This entry lists 21 T cell receptor beta chains sequenced from one sample in a study of blood T cell repertoires in COVID-19. Data came from immunoSEQ multiplex PCR; TCRdb stores just in-frame clones and leaves some out. The sample lists 110,000 to 150,000 clones; 70% to 85% were seen once. The sequenced sample consisted of PBMCs or T cells enriched from blood (not recorded which). The receptors come from a man aged 50-59 years who had recovered from COVID-19.

The chain uses TRBV4-3 and TRBJ1-4; the match to TRBD1 covers 11 bases. CDR1 LGHNA and CDR2 YSLEER come from the germline V gene. V shed 5 bases, J shed 6 bases, and the junction held 8 bases outside the gene matches. CDR3 size: 16 residues. The CDR3 loop reads CASSERTGGGDEKLFF. For the CDR3, the DNA is TGCGCCAGCAGCGAGCGGACAGGGGGCGGAGATGAAAAACTGTTTTTT.

This clone was seen a few times. This chain uses TRBV15 with TRBJ1-1; D gene unclear. Trimming took 4 bases from V and 2 from J, leaving 17 bases between them. The CDR3 is 16 residues long. Germline V lookup: CDR1 LNHNV, CDR2 YYDKDF (reference sequence). CDR3 region: CATSKGNPGLNTEAFF. The CDR3 DNA reads as TGTGCCACCAGCAAAGGTAACCCAGGATTAAACACTGAAGCTTTCTTT.

CDR3 loop: CASSRSGGAPTDTQYF. The CDR3 DNA sequence: TGTGCCAGTAGTCGGAGCGGGGGGGCCCCCACAGATACGCAGTATTTT. V and J are TRBV19 and TRBJ2-3; 10 bases align to TRBD2. Germline lookup yields CDR1 LNHDA and CDR2 SQIVND (reference sequence). V was clipped by 5 bases and J by 2 bases; unmatched bases: 7. The CDR3 contains 16 residues.

The rearrangement links TRBV11-1 to TRBJ2-3; TRBD1 agrees at 8 bases. After removal of 11 bases from V and 3 bases from J, the junction contained 10 bases not matched to a gene. This CDR3 is 14 amino acids long. The V gene's germline CDR1 is SGHAT and CDR2 FQDESV (reference sequence). CDR3 nucleotide sequence: TGTGCCTCCACCCCAGGGGGCAGGACAGATACGCAGTATTTT. Amino acid sequence: CASTPGGRTDTQYF. Together with reference TRBV11-1 and TRBJ2-3, the CDR3 gives the full variable domain: EAEVAQSPRYKITEKSQAVAFWCDPISGHATLYWYRQILGQGPELLVQFQDESVVDDSQLPKDRFSAERLKGVDSTLKIQPAELGDSAMYLCASTPGGRTDTQYFGPGTRLTVL.

The chain couples TRBV12-3 or TRBV12-4 to TRBJ1-5, with unresolved D. V shed 1 base and J shed 6 bases, with 7 bases lying between them. This CDR3 has 13 amino acids. DNA of the CDR3: TGTGCCAGCAGTTTAGTGCGGGCTCAGCCCCAGCATTTT. Protein: CASSLVRAQPQHF.

The rearrangement links TRBV28 to TRBJ2-1; TRBD1 aligns across 7 bases. V was pared by 7 bases and J by 4 bases, with 10 bases of the junction left unmatched. This CDR3 spans 15 amino acids. Germline CDR1 and CDR2: MDHEN and SYDVKM. The CDR3 reads CASTQVRQGYNEQFF. The CDR3 coding sequence is TGTGCCAGCACCCAAGTAAGACAGGGTTACAATGAGCAGTTCTTC.

J is TRBJ2-2 and V is TRBV27, with D possibly TRBD2 on 6 matching bases. Trimming took off 3 bases at V and 1 base at J, with 9 bases between the two ends. The CDR3 has 15 amino acids. The germline V gene has CDR1 MNHEY and CDR2 SMNVEV (reference sequence). This CDR3 is CASSFQRVNTGELFF. CDR3 coding DNA: TGTGCCAGCAGTTTCCAGCGGGTGAACACCGGGGAGCTGTTTTTT.

This clone has a handful of counts. This chain links TRBV7-2 with TRBJ1-2; a weak D match, TRBD1 (5 bases). This CDR3 contains 17 residues. V gave up 5 bases and J gave up 4 bases, with 23 bases separating them. CDR1 SGHTA and CDR2 FQGNSA come from the germline V gene. CDR3 bases: TGTGCCAGCAGCCCCCCATACCAGGCAGGGCCCCCCTATGGCTACACCTTC. Translated, it gives CASSPPYQAGPPYGYTF.

The chain uses TRBV27 and TRBJ2-2; perhaps TRBD1 as D (5 bases). The CDR3 totals 14 residues. The V gene lost 3 bases and the J gene lost 4 bases, with 9 bases spanning the gap. CDR1 is MNHEY and CDR2 is SMNVEV in the germline V gene (reference sequence). The CDR3 loop is CASSFGAVTGELFF. DNA of the CDR3: TGTGCCAGCAGTTTTGGGGCAGTCACCGGGGAGCTGTTTTTT.

This clone came up once. The V call is TRBV7-2, the J call TRBJ2-7, with D tentatively TRBD1 (5 bases). V was clipped by 1 base and J by 6 bases, with 13 bases between them. Germline V gene data show CDR1 as SGHTA and CDR2 as FQGNSA. The CDR3 has 14 residues. The CDR3 protein is CASSLDYRSGEQYF. CDR3 DNA sequence: TGTGCCAGCAGCTTAGATTACAGGTCGGGCGAGCAGTACTTC.

V is TRBV7-9 and J is TRBJ1-4; weak D call: TRBD1 (5 bases). The CDR3 covers 16 residues. CDR1 is SEHNR, CDR2 FQNEAQ, per germline (reference sequence). Trimming took 5 bases from V and 3 from J, leaving 16 bases between them. The CDR3 here is CASSAAPGYPNEKLFF. Here the CDR3 DNA reads TGTGCCAGCAGCGCAGCCCCAGGGTACCCTAATGAAAAACTGTTTTTT.

The chain uses TRBV5-6 and TRBJ2-2; 7 nucleotides match TRBD1. This CDR3 is built from 15 residues. Per the germline V gene, CDR1 is SGHDT and CDR2 is YYEEEE. Trimming took 1 base from V and 5 from J; bases not matched to a gene: 5. Here the CDR3 reads CASSLFNRGTGELFF. CDR3 DNA: TGTGCCAGCAGCTTGTTCAACAGGGGAACCGGGGAGCTGTTTTTT.

This rearrangement joins TRBV9 to TRBJ2-1; 8 nucleotides match TRBD1. V was clipped by 2 bases and J by 8 bases; unmatched bases: 3. This CDR3 has 13 residues. Germline loops: CDR1 SGDLS, CDR2 YYNGEE. The CDR3, as DNA: TGTGCCAGCAGCGTCGCAGGGGGCCATGAGCAGTTCTTC. Protein sequence: CASSVAGGHEQFF.

The V gene is TRBV29-1, the J gene TRBJ2-5; tentatively, D is TRBD2 (5 bases). Trimming cost V 7 bases and J 4 bases, with 16 bases left between them. This CDR3 has 13 residues. Looked up from germline, CDR1 is SQVTM and CDR2 is ANQGSEA. Here the CDR3 DNA reads TGCAGCGCGGCCGGGTCCAGCGGAGAGACCCAGTACTTC. It is translated as CSAAGSSGETQYF.

The CDR3 DNA is TGTGCCAGCAGTTATCCGGGACTAGCGGGGGGGCATGCGGATGAGCAGTTCTTC. Translation: CASSYPGLAGGHADEQFF. V usage is TRBV6-2 or TRBV6-3 and J usage is TRBJ2-1; 16 bases are shared with TRBD2. Germline V gene sequence: CDR1 MNHEY, CDR2 SVGEGT. This CDR3 region has 18 residues. V lost 3 bases, J lost 8 bases, and 10 bases stayed unmatched.

The chain joins TRBV18 to TRBJ1-4; tentative D call: TRBD1 (5 bases). The germline V gene encodes CDR1 KGHSH and CDR2 LQKENI. With 2 bases removed from V and 5 bases from J, the gap between germline ends came to 15 bases. The CDR3 has 16 amino acids. The CDR3 nucleotides are TGTGCCAGCTCACCATCTTTGGGCGGGGACAATGAAAAACTGTTTTTT. Its protein product is CASSPSLGGDNEKLFF. Together with reference TRBV18 and TRBJ1-4, the CDR3 gives the full variable domain: NAGVMQNPRHLVRRRGQEARLRCSPMKGHSHVYWYRQLPEEGLKFMVYLQKENIIDESGMPKERFSAEFPKEGPSILRIQQVVRGDSAAYFCASSPSLGGDNEKLFFGSGTQLSVL.

The rearrangement links TRBV6-5 to TRBJ2-2; 7 nucleotides align to TRBD2. The CDR3 length is 12 residues. Trimming at V came to 10 bases and at J to 6 bases, leaving 5 bases not matched to a gene. Germline V CDR1 and CDR2: MNHEY, SVGAGI. The CDR3, as DNA: TGTGCCATCTCGGGGGGACCCGGGGAGCTGTTTTTT. This translates into CAISGGPGELFF.

The gene calls are TRBV5-6 and TRBJ1-2; the D gene is possibly TRBD1 (5 bases). Deletions cut 4 bases from V and 8 bases from J, with 12 bases between. The CDR3 covers 12 residues. Germline CDR1 SGHDT, CDR2 YYEEEE. The DNA for the CDR3 is TGTGCCAGCAGCGAAGGCGGGGGAGGCTACACCTTC. Encoded protein: CASSEGGGGYTF.

The chain carries TRBV5-1 and TRBJ2-7, with TRBD1 identical over 8 bases. Germline-derived CDR1 and CDR2 are SGHRS and YFSETQ. Germline trimming cut 4 bases from V and 4 bases from J; bases unmatched to any gene: 4. The CDR3 is 13 residues long. For the CDR3, the DNA is TGCGCCAGCAGCGTGGACAGGGAATACGAGCAGTACTTC. Its protein is CASSVDREYEQYF.

V and J are TRBV19 and TRBJ2-7; maybe TRBD1 (5 bases). Germline CDR1 and CDR2: LNHDA and SQIVND (reference sequence). This CDR3 comprises 15 residues. V was clipped by 5 bases and J by 7 bases, with 21 bases between them. Written as DNA, the CDR3 is TGTGCCAGTAGTTCGAGAGGATCAGGGTCGCGGGAGCAGTACTTC. Translation: CASSSRGSGSREQYF.

The chain is built from TRBV4-3 and TRBJ2-2, with TRBD2 as a possible D gene (5 bases). CDR3 length: 16 residues. Trimming removed 1 base from V and 1 base from J, with 10 bases in between. Per the germline V gene, CDR1 is LGHNA and CDR2 is YSLEER. The chain's CDR3 is CASSQGTPMNTGELFF. The DNA of the CDR3 is TGCGCCAGCAGCCAAGGGACTCCTATGAACACCGGGGAGCTGTTTTTT.